A single sample gave rise to the 5 T cell receptor beta chains below, sequenced in a study. TCRdb ran MiXCR on the 5' RACE reads and lists one entry per CDR3 protein. The sample lists 50,000 to 80,000 distinct CDR3 sequences; 22% were seen once. Specimen: memory CD4+ T cells sorted from a lymph node. Subset indicated: memory CD4+ T cells, CD4+CD45RO+CD25-. The origin of the receptors is a female donor with breast cancer.

V is TRBV2 and J is TRBJ1-2; possible D gene TRBD1, 6 bases. Per the germline V gene, CDR1 is SNHLY and CDR2 is FYNNEI. Trimming stripped 6 bases from V and 3 bases from J, with 8 bases between. The CDR3 spans 12 residues. In DNA, the CDR3 is TGTGCCAGCAGACGGACAGACTATGGCTACACCTTC. Translation: CASRRTDYGYTF. Looking up the rest from reference TRBV2 and TRBJ1-2 gives the full variable domain: EPEVTQTPSHQVTQMGQEVILRCVPISNHLYFYWYRQILGQKVEFLVSFYNNEISEKSEIFDDQFSVERPDGSNFTLKIRSTKLEDSAMYFCASRRTDYGYTFGSGTRLTVV.

A note on this clonotype: This likely comes from a read error, as the CDR3 has no conserved phenylalanine or tryptophan at its end. V usage is TRBV6-6 and J usage is TRBJ2-2; unclear D gene. The V end lost 2 bases, the J end lost 2 bases, and 6 bases lay between the germline ends. Germline V gives CDR1 MNHNY, CDR2 SVGAGI (reference sequence). The CDR3 is 14 residues long. The CDR3 protein is CASSYPSNTGELFL. Here the CDR3 DNA reads TGTGCCAGCAGTTACCCCAGTAACACCGGGGAGCTGTTTCTT.

This clonotype was found many times. The gene calls are TRBV20-1 and TRBJ2-5; D uncertain. Trimming took off 6 bases at V and 2 bases at J, with 10 bases between the two ends. Germline V lookup: CDR1 DFQATT, CDR2 SNEGSKA (reference sequence). The CDR3 spans 12 residues. The CDR3 region has the DNA TGCAGTGCCCAAGGGCCACAAGAGACCCAGTACTTC. Translation gives CSAQGPQETQYF.

This rearrangement joins TRBV5-1 to TRBJ2-5, with 8 bases aligning to TRBD1. CDR1 SGHRS and CDR2 YFSETQ come from the germline V gene. The V segment lost 1 base and the J segment 0 bases; nucleotides outside the gene matches: 5. The CDR3 covers 16 residues. Written as DNA, the CDR3 is TGCGCCAGCAGCTTGAGTACAGGGGGATACCAAGAGACCCAGTACTTC. It is translated as CASSLSTGGYQETQYF.

This clonotype was counted a few times. The V gene is TRBV29-1, the J gene TRBJ1-1; D not certain. Germline V gene data show CDR1 as SQVTM and CDR2 as ANQGSEA. The V gene lost 6 bases and the J gene lost 1 base, with 15 bases spanning the gap. The CDR3 has 14 residues. CDR3 protein: CSVSKTTGNTEAFF. CDR3 nucleotides: TGCAGCGTCTCGAAAACTACGGGGAACACTGAAGCTTTCTTT.